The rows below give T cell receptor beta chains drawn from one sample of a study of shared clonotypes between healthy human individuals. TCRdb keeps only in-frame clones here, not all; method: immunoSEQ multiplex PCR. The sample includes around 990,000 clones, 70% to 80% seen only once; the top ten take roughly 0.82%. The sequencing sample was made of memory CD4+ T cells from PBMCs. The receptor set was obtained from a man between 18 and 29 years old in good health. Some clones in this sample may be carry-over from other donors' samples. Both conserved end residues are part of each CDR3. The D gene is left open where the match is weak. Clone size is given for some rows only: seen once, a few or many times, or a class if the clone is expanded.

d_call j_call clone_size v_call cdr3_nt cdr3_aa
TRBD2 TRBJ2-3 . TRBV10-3 TGTGCCATCCGCGGGTCGGTTGGGCTAGCGGGAGAGTTAGATACGCAGTATTTT CAIRGSVGLAGELDTQYF
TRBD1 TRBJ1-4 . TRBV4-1 TGCGCCAGCATGTTTATTCAGGGGGCGCGAGAAAAACTGTTTTTT CASMFIQGAREKLFF
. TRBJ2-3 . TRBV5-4 TGTGCCAGCAGCTTGGTTCTCTCCCTAGCCACAGATACGCAGTATTTT CASSLVLSLATDTQYF
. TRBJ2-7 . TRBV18 TGTGCCAGCTCACGAACTCGACCTGGCAAGCAGTACTTC CASSRTRPGKQYF
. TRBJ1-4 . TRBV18 TGTGCCAGCTCACCGACCAGGGAAAAACTGTTTTTT CASSPTREKLFF
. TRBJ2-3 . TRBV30 TGTGCCTGGAGTGTGGGACTTCACACAGATACGCAGTATTTT CAWSVGLHTDTQYF
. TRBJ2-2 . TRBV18 TGTGCCAGCTCACCGAGAGGAAGGGGAACCGGGGAGCTGTTTTTT CASSPRGRGTGELFF
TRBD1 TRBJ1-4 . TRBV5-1 TGCGCCAGTCGGGACAGTAATGAAAAACTGTTTTTT CASRDSNEKLFF
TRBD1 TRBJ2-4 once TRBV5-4 TGTGCCAGCTCGACAGGGGTGAAAAACATTCAGTACTTC CASSTGVKNIQYF
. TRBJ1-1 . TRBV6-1 TGTGCCAGCAGCAGGGAGGGGACTGAAGCTTTCTTT CASSREGTEAFF
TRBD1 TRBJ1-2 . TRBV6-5 TGTGCCAGCAGTTACCGGGACAGTGGCTACACCTTC CASSYRDSGYTF
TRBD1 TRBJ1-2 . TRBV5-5 TGTGCCAGCAGCCTTCTCGACAGGGAAAGTGGCTACACCTTC CASSLLDRESGYTF
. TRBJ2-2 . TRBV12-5 TGTGCTAGGGGCGGGGAGCGCGGCACCGGGGAGCTGTTTTTT CARGGERGTGELFF
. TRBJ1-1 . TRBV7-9 TGTGCCAGCAGCTTAGACTACGACACTGAAGCTTTCTTT CASSLDYDTEAFF
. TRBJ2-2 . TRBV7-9 TGTGCCAGCAGTGCGGCATACGGGGAGCTGTTTTTT CASSAAYGELFF
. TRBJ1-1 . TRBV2 TGTGCCAGCAGTTCGTACATGAACACTGAAGCTTTCTTT CASSSYMNTEAFF
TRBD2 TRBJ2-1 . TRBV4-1 TGCGCCAGCAGCCAAAATCTAGCGGCGGGGCAGTTCTTC CASSQNLAAGQFF
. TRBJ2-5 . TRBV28 TGTGCCAGCAGAACCCCCGCGGAGACCCAGTACTTC CASRTPAETQYF
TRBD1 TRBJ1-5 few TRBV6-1 TGTGCCAGCAGTGAAGTCGGGCAGGGGGGTCAGCCCCAGCATTTT CASSEVGQGGQPQHF
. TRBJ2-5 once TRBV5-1 TGCGCCAGCAGCACCACAGGGAAAGAGACCCAGTACTTC CASSTTGKETQYF
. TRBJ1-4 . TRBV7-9 TGTGCCAGCAGCTCTGGGGTCGTGGAAAAACTGTTTTTT CASSSGVVEKLFF
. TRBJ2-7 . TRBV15 TGTGCCACCAGCAGAGGCTACGAGCAGTACTTC CATSRGYEQYF
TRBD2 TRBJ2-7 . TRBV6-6 TGTGCCAGCACCCAAAGAGTGGGCGGGAGTTCCTACGAGCAGTACTTC CASTQRVGGSSYEQYF
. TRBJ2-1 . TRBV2 TGTGCCAGCAGTGGGCCCGGGACTTCACCTTACAATGAGCAGTTCTTC CASSGPGTSPYNEQFF
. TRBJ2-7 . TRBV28 TGTGCCAGCAGTTTCAGGTCCCCTCCCTACGAGCAGTACTTC CASSFRSPPYEQYF
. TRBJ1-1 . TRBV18 TGTGCCAGCTCACTCCCGGGACTAAGGAACACTGAAGCTTTCTTT CASSLPGLRNTEAFF
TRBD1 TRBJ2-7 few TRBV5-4 TGTGCCAGCAGCTTGGGAGCCCAACAGGGGGCCTACGAGCAGTACTTC CASSLGAQQGAYEQYF
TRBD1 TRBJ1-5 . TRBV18 TGTGCCAGCTCACCAAAGGGTCAGGGGGCAGGTCAGCCCCAGCATTTT CASSPKGQGAGQPQHF
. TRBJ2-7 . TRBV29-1 TGCAGCGGTCAGGGTGGGAACTCCTACGAGCAGTACTTC CSGQGGNSYEQYF
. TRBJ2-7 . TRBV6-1 TGTGCCAGCAGTGAACAGCCTAGTTTCGAGCTAAGGCAGTACTTC CASSEQPSFELRQYF